The 6 T cell receptor beta chains in this list originate from one sample, sequenced in a study of T cell responses to AZD1222 COVID-19 vaccine. Clones were sequenced by immunoSEQ multiplex PCR, and TCRdb holds only the in-frame ones, with some missing. The sample carries roughly 150,000 clones, 92% recorded once. The sample was peripheral blood, taken on day 0 of AZD1222 vaccination. The receptor source for this set is an adult in good health.

This clone was counted only a few times. The chain employs TRBV5-6 and TRBJ2-4, with TRBD2 identical over 13 bases. Trimming cost V 0 bases and J 0 bases; bases outside gene matches: 6. The germline V gene has CDR1 SGHDT and CDR2 YYEEEE. This CDR3 comprises 19 residues. CDR3 sequence reads: CASSLGRTSGRVAKNIQYF. The CDR3 nucleotides read TGTGCCAGCAGCTTGGGCCGTACTAGCGGGAGGGTAGCCAAAAACATTCAGTACTTC. Full variable domain (remainder filled in from reference TRBV5-6 and TRBJ2-4): DAGVTQSPTHLIKTRGQQVTLRCSPKSGHDTVSWYQQALGQGPQFIFQYYEEEERQRGNFPDRFSGHQFPNYSSELNVNALLLGDSALYLCASSLGRTSGRVAKNIQYFGAGTRLSVL.

V gene TRBV12-3 or TRBV12-4 combines with J gene TRBJ1-1; no clear D gene. This CDR3 region has 12 residues. The V and J ends lost 6 bases and 7 bases respectively, with 12 bases between them. CDR3 in amino acids: CASSFGSREAFF. The CDR3 DNA reads as TGTGCCAGCAGCTTCGGAAGCCGTGAAGCTTTCTTT.

The chain carries TRBV5-6 and TRBJ2-3; D is ambiguous. From germline, CDR1 is SGHDT and CDR2 YYEEEE. Trimming shortened V by 1 base and J by 0 bases, and 12 bases separated the two germline ends. This CDR3 region has 16 residues. In nucleotides, the CDR3 is TGTGCCAGCAGCTTGCAGGCAGGAGCTAGCACAGATACGCAGTATTTT. It translates to CASSLQAGASTDTQYF.

This chain joins TRBV5-1 and TRBJ1-1; possible D gene TRBD1, 6 bases. Germline-derived CDR1 and CDR2 are SGHRS and YFSETQ. Trimming removed 2 bases at V and 1 base at J, with 9 bases between. The length of the CDR3 is 14 residues. CDR3 nucleotide sequence: TGCGCCAGCAGCTTAGGACAGACGAACACTGAAGCTTTCTTT. Residues: CASSLGQTNTEAFF.

The chain couples TRBV5-1 to TRBJ2-3; 9 bases line up with TRBD2. Trimming cost V 0 bases and J 1 base; bases outside gene matches: 3. From germline, CDR1 is SGHRS and CDR2 YFSETQ. The CDR3 has 16 amino acids. CDR3 in amino acids: CASSLGASGGTDTQYF. In DNA, the CDR3 is TGCGCCAGCAGCTTGGGGGCTAGCGGGGGCACAGATACGCAGTATTTT.

The chain has TRBV6-5 and TRBJ1-1; 8 bases are a match to TRBD1. CDR3 length: 15 residues. Germline values: CDR1 MNHEY, CDR2 SVGAGI. V trimming: 6 bases; J trimming: 3 bases; junction bases outside the gene matches: 9. This CDR3 reads CASSRLPTGDTEAFF. Here the CDR3 DNA reads TGTGCCAGCAGCCGTCTGCCGACAGGGGACACTGAAGCTTTCTTT.